The rows below give T cell receptor beta chains drawn from one sample of a study of cytomegalovirus exposure and HLA in healthy donors. Repertoires were generated with immunoSEQ multiplex PCR, while TCRdb's copy carries only in-frame clones and drops some. This table holds more than 100,000 clones, roughly 60% found once. Sequenced input: PBMCs. The receptors here all came from a woman aged 40 to 55 in good health and CMV-seronegative. The CDR3 runs from the conserved cysteine through the conserved F or W. The order of the fields is clone size, V gene, D gene, J gene, CDR3 protein, CDR3 DNA. D genes are given only for firm matches. Clone size is shown for a subset of rows, as once, few, many or a class of expanded clone.

-	TRBV11-2	-	TRBJ2-1	CASSYFLDSYNEQFF	TGTGCCAGCAGCTATTTTCTGGACAGCTACAATGAGCAGTTCTTC
-	TRBV7-9	-	TRBJ1-4	CASTRLVLNEKLFF	TGTGCCAGCACTCGCTTAGTCCTTAATGAAAAACTGTTTTTT
-	TRBV30	TRBD2	TRBJ2-6	CAREVGAGANVLTF	TGTGCCCGGGAGGTTGGGGCTGGGGCCAACGTCCTGACTTTC
-	TRBV27	-	TRBJ1-2	CASSLRGFGGYTF	TGTGCCAGCAGCCTAAGAGGCTTCGGGGGCTACACCTTC
-	TRBV7-8	-	TRBJ1-1	CASSSGVPDTEAFF	TGTGCCAGCAGCTCAGGGGTTCCGGACACTGAAGCTTTCTTT
-	TRBV29-1	TRBD1	TRBJ2-7	CSVARGQWQYF	TGCAGCGTTGCCAGGGGGCAGTGGCAGTACTTC
-	TRBV28	TRBD1	TRBJ1-5	CASRSFGRGLSSQPQHF	TGTGCCAGCCGCAGTTTCGGCAGGGGGTTGTCCAGTCAGCCCCAGCATTTT
-	TRBV14	-	TRBJ2-5	CASSVSNTRGTQYF	TGTGCCAGCAGCGTAAGCAACACCCGAGGGACCCAGTACTTC
-	TRBV28	TRBD1	TRBJ1-2	CASSFQDRGLNTF	TGTGCCAGCAGTTTTCAGGACAGGGGGTTAAACACCTTC
once	TRBV6-5	-	TRBJ1-2	CASSYAGLDYGYTF	TGTGCCAGCAGTTACGCAGGGTTGGACTATGGCTACACCTTC
once	TRBV6-5	-	TRBJ1-3	CASSLTPSGAGNTIYF	TGTGCCAGCAGTTTGACTCCTTCGGGGGCTGGAAACACCATATATTTT
few	TRBV2	TRBD1	TRBJ2-1	CASSYARQGHEQFF	TGTGCCAGCAGCTATGCCCGACAGGGTCATGAGCAGTTCTTC
-	TRBV19	TRBD1	TRBJ1-5	CASSKWGQGAGNQPQHF	TGTGCCAGTAGTAAGTGGGGACAGGGGGCAGGCAATCAGCCCCAGCATTTT
-	TRBV7-2	-	TRBJ2-6	CASSSGQYRANVLTF	TGTGCCAGCAGCTCAGGACAGTACCGGGCCAACGTCCTGACTTTC
-	TRBV7-6	TRBD2	TRBJ2-7	CASSLGLAGKSLEQYF	TGTGCCAGCAGCTTAGGACTAGCGGGGAAGTCTCTCGAGCAGTACTTC
few	TRBV15	-	TRBJ1-5	CATSRGMGGPQPQHF	TGTGCCACCAGCAGGGGGATGGGGGGGCCCCAGCCCCAGCATTTT
-	TRBV5-6	-	TRBJ1-3	CASSLDPRTAVSGNTIYF	TGTGCCAGCAGCTTGGACCCCCGAACAGCCGTCTCTGGAAACACCATATATTTT
-	TRBV5-1	-	TRBJ2-5	CASSFGRQETQYF	TGCGCCAGCAGCTTCGGCAGGCAAGAGACCCAGTACTTC
-	TRBV6-6	-	TRBJ1-6	CASRDRTAGDSPLHF	TGTGCCAGCAGGGACCGGACCGCAGGGGATTCACCCCTCCACTTT
-	TRBV27	-	TRBJ2-1	CASLSFSSYNEQFF	TGTGCCAGTCTTTCCTTCAGCTCCTACAATGAGCAGTTCTTC
few	TRBV4-3	TRBD2	TRBJ2-3	CASSQVRAGADTQYF	TGCGCCAGCAGCCAAGTCCGGGCGGGGGCAGATACGCAGTATTTT
-	TRBV5-1	TRBD2	TRBJ2-1	CASSLSLAGGSYNEQFF	TGCGCCAGCAGCCTTTCCCTAGCGGGGGGTTCCTACAATGAGCAGTTCTTC
-	TRBV27	TRBD1	TRBJ1-3	CASSLQGEAGNTIYF	TGTGCCAGCAGTTTGCAGGGGGAGGCTGGAAACACCATATATTTT
few	TRBV30	TRBD1	TRBJ2-7	CAWKWGTGGHEQYF	TGTGCCTGGAAGTGGGGGACAGGGGGACACGAGCAGTACTTC
-	TRBV7-9	-	TRBJ1-6	CASSPGDSPLHF	TGTGCCAGCAGCCCAGGGGATTCACCCCTCCACTTT
-	TRBV4-2	TRBD1	TRBJ2-7	CASSQGQGFTYEQYF	TGTGCCAGCAGCCAAGGACAGGGGTTCACCTACGAGCAGTACTTC
-	TRBV19	TRBD1	TRBJ1-1	CASSLLPGQVLNTEAFF	TGTGCCAGTAGTCTTCTGCCGGGACAGGTCCTGAACACTGAAGCTTTCTTT
-	TRBV7-2	-	TRBJ1-5	CASSLLQGPQPQHF	TGTGCCAGCAGCCTCCTTCAGGGGCCTCAGCCCCAGCATTTT
-	TRBV7-2	-	TRBJ2-7	CASSLGPPGYEQYF	TGTGCCAGCAGCTTAGGGCCGCCGGGCTACGAGCAGTACTTC
few	TRBV28	-	TRBJ2-5	CASAPTQGRETQYF	TGTGCCAGCGCCCCAACCCAGGGTAGAGAGACCCAGTACTTC
few	TRBV30	-	TRBJ2-6	CAGGPGANVLTF	TGTGCCGGGGGCCCTGGGGCCAACGTCCTGACTTTC
few	TRBV28	TRBD1	TRBJ2-7	CASSQEQGGAYEQYF	TGTGCCAGCTCCCAGGAACAGGGGGGCGCCTACGAGCAGTACTTC
once	TRBV29-1	-	TRBJ1-1	CSVVISNTEAFF	TGCAGCGTTGTGATCAGTAACACTGAAGCTTTCTTT
-	TRBV7-2	TRBD2	TRBJ2-1	CASSLSGGLHNEQFF	TGTGCCAGCAGCTTATCCGGGGGACTACACAATGAGCAGTTCTTC
few	TRBV2	-	TRBJ2-6	CASTQGQISSGANVLTF	TGTGCCAGCACCCAGGGGCAGATTAGCTCTGGGGCCAACGTCCTGACTTTC
-	TRBV5-6	TRBD1	TRBJ2-3	CASSLAGQGMDTQYF	TGTGCCAGCAGCTTGGCGGGACAGGGGATGGATACGCAGTATTTT
-	TRBV6-6	TRBD1	TRBJ1-2	CASSKDRDYGYTF	TGTGCCAGCAGTAAAGACAGGGACTATGGCTACACCTTC
once	TRBV5-6	TRBD2	TRBJ2-1	CASSLAGRGEQFF	TGTGCCAGCAGCTTGGCTGGGCGGGGGGAGCAGTTCTTC
few	TRBV5-1	-	TRBJ2-7	CASSVEGGPYEQYF	TGCGCCAGCAGCGTCGAGGGGGGGCCCTACGAGCAGTACTTC
once	TRBV6-5	TRBD1	TRBJ2-7	CASKGTASYEQYF	TGTGCCAGCAAGGGGACAGCTTCCTACGAGCAGTACTTC
-	TRBV6-5	TRBD1	TRBJ2-1	CASSYGAGGQSEQFF	TGTGCCAGCAGTTACGGGGCAGGGGGCCAGAGTGAGCAGTTCTTC
-	TRBV19	-	TRBJ2-7	CASRPGHLHEQYF	TGCGCCAGTAGGCCGGGACACCTCCACGAGCAGTACTTC
few	TRBV4-3	-	TRBJ1-6	CASSLLEGNSPLHF	TGCGCCAGCAGCCTCCTCGAGGGTAATTCACCCCTCCACTTT
-	TRBV9	-	TRBJ2-3	CASSVLPTDTQYF	TGTGCCAGCAGCGTCCTCCCCACAGATACGCAGTATTTT
-	TRBV7-9	-	TRBJ1-2	CASSPGEGGYGYTF	TGTGCCAGCAGCCCGGGGGAGGGCGGCTATGGCTACACCTTC
once	TRBV5-1	TRBD1	TRBJ2-5	CASSLGQGVSLFQETQYF	TGCGCCAGCAGCTTAGGACAGGGAGTCAGCCTTTTCCAAGAGACCCAGTACTTC
-	TRBV5-1	-	TRBJ1-5	CASSLLGGNQPQHF	TGCGCCAGCAGCTTGCTAGGGGGCAATCAGCCCCAGCATTTT
-	TRBV2	-	TRBJ2-7	CASSEEGDSYEQYF	TGTGCCAGCAGTGAAGAGGGGGACTCCTACGAGCAGTACTTC
few	TRBV2	-	TRBJ1-2	CASSETYDPYTF	TGTGCCAGCAGTGAAACCTACGATCCCTACACCTTC
-	TRBV28	-	TRBJ1-5	CASRPKNFLTSNQPQHF	TGTGCCAGCAGGCCTAAGAATTTCCTTACTTCCAATCAGCCCCAGCATTTT
-	TRBV11-2	TRBD1	TRBJ1-2	CASSIGTDLLGYTF	TGTGCCAGCAGCATTGGGACAGACCTGTTAGGCTACACCTTC
-	TRBV10-1	TRBD1	TRBJ1-2	CASSEGQGSSGYTF	TGCGCCAGCAGTGAGGGACAGGGGTCGAGTGGCTACACCTTC
-	TRBV19	TRBD2	TRBJ2-3	CASSDDRTSGGADADTQYF	TGTGCCAGTAGTGACGACCGGACTAGCGGGGGGGCAGATGCAGATACGCAGTATTTT
-	TRBV6-5	TRBD1	TRBJ2-3	CASRDTGAIADTQYF	TGTGCCAGCAGGGATACAGGGGCAATAGCGGATACGCAGTATTTT
few	TRBV9	-	TRBJ2-2	CASSHSGNTGELFF	TGTGCCAGCAGCCACAGCGGAAACACCGGGGAGCTGTTTTTT
-	TRBV18	-	TRBJ1-2	CASSLPVQGGGYTF	TGTGCCAGCTCACTCCCGGTACAGGGTGGCGGCTACACCTTC
-	TRBV19	TRBD2	TRBJ2-1	CASGERGVGVSSYNEQFF	TGTGCCAGTGGAGAGCGGGGGGTGGGGGTAAGCTCCTACAATGAGCAGTTCTTC
-	TRBV6-5	TRBD1	TRBJ2-3	CASSPTGTTDMQYF	TGTGCCAGCAGCCCGACAGGGACCACAGATATGCAGTATTTT
-	TRBV2	-	TRBJ1-1	CASSEAGGGNTEAFF	TGTGCCAGCAGTGAAGCCGGGGGAGGAAACACTGAAGCTTTCTTT
-	TRBV6-1	TRBD1	TRBJ2-1	CASSGTGAVGNEQFF	TGTGCCAGCAGTGGGACAGGGGCCGTGGGCAATGAGCAGTTCTTC